This T cell receptor (beta chain) was sequenced in a study of T cells after yellow fever vaccination. Study conclusions and caveats: FACS-sorted repertoires might harbor abundant contaminating clonotypes from the bulk population.

TCRdb re-called the 5' RACE reads through MiXCR, storing one row per CDR3 protein. The sample has around 250,000 distinct CDR3 sequences, about 7% seen once; the top ten hold more than 0.8%. In this sample, this clonotype turned up many times. The target antigen is unknown. Germline V gene lookup returns CDR1 DFQATT and CDR2 SNEGSKA (reference sequence). V was pared by 3 bases and J by 1 base, with 6 bases of the junction left unmatched. The CDR3 sequence is 15 residues long. The sequenced sample was CD4+ T cells sorted from PBMCs, obtained 15 days after the yellow fever booster vaccination. This clonotype was sampled from a man aged 25 to 40 who received the YFV17D yellow fever vaccine. This sequence joins TRBV20-1 and TRBJ2-1; 7 bases fit TRBD2. The CDR3 coding sequence is TGCAGTGCTAGCCTCGGGGAGGGTTCCTACAATGAGCAGTTCTTC. Translation gives CSASLGEGSYNEQFF.